This T cell receptor (beta chain) emerged from a study of CD8 T cells in Susac syndrome. Reverse transcription used 0.5 to 1 ug RNA and random hexamers. TCR beta CDR3 was amplified by immunoSEQ covering 54 Vbeta and 13 Jbeta. In TCRdb, the immunoSEQ multiplex PCR reads were re-called with MiXCR into one record per CDR3 protein. Of a few hundred thousand distinct CDR3 sequences listed, about 90% were seen once; the top ten hold less than 0.08%. Germline CDR1 reads SGHAT; CDR2 reads FQNNGV. The V and J ends lost 5 bases and 7 bases, in that order; junction bases with no gene match: 11. The length of the CDR3 is 15 residues. TCR beta sequencing covered blood CD8+ and CD4+ T cells.

The TCR comes from a human donor with multiple sclerosis. Source material: CD4+ T cells from PBMCs. The chain couples TRBV11-2 to TRBJ2-3; 8 nucleotides match TRBD2. The CDR3 sequence is CASSPTGGAPNTQYF. Here the CDR3 DNA reads TGTGCCAGCAGCCCTACGGGGGGGGCGCCCAATACGCAGTATTTT.